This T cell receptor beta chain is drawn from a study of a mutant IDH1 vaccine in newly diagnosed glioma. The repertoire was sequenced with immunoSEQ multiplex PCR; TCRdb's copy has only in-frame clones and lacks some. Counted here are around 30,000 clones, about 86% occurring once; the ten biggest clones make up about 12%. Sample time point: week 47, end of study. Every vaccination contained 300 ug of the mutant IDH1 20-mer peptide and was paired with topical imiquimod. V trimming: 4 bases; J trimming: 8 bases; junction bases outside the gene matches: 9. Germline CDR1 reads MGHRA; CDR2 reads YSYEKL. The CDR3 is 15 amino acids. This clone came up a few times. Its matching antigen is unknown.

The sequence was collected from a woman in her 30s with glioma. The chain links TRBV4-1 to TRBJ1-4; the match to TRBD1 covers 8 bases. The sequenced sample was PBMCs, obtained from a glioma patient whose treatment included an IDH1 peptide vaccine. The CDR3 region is CASSPDRGVYEKLFF. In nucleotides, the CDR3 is TGCGCCAGCAGCCCTGACAGGGGCGTTTACGAAAAACTGTTTTTT.